At least ten counts were recorded for the clone carrying this T cell receptor (beta chain). Per the germline V gene, CDR1 is MNHEY and CDR2 is SVGAGI. This CDR3 contains 16 residues. Trimming cost V 0 bases and J 2 bases; bases outside gene matches: 5. Investigators amplified TCR beta CDR3 regions from RNA transcripts. First-round RT-PCR with HTBI primers preceded a second-round multiplex PCR. One entry per CDR3 protein, called by TCRdb with MiXCR from the multiplex PCR reads. The sample has under 800,000 distinct CDR3 sequences, about 20% seen once. Being free of ophthalmopathy for 18 months of follow-up defined stable hyperthyroidism. This specimen belongs to a study of Graves' ophthalmopathy and Graves' hyperthyroidism. Study-wide context: The study drew peripheral blood at initial diagnosis, before any treatment.

The TCR originated in a woman aged 18 to 35 with stable Graves' hyperthyroidism. Some clones in this sample may be carry-over from other donors' samples. The chain is built from TRBV6-5 and TRBJ2-5; 8 bases match TRBD1. Sequenced sample: peripheral blood. The CDR3 protein is CASSYSGRGLQETQYF. The CDR3 DNA is TGTGCCAGCAGTTACTCCGGCAGGGGGCTTCAAGAGACCCAGTACTTC.